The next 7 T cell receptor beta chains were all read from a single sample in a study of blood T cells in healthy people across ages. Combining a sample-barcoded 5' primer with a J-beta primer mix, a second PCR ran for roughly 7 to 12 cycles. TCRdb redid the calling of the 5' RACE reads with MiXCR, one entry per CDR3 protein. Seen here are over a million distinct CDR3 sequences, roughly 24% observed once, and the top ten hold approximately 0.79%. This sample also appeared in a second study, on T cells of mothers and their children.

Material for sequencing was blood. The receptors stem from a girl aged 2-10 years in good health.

The CDR3, as DNA: TGTGCCATCAGCCTGGACAGAGCCTACGAGCAGTACTTC. Translation gives CAISLDRAYEQYF. This chain uses TRBV10-3 with TRBJ2-7; TRBD1 might be the D (6 bases). V lost 6 bases and J lost 2, with 11 bases in between. Germline CDR1 is ENHRY and CDR2 is SYGVKD. The CDR3 contains 13 residues.

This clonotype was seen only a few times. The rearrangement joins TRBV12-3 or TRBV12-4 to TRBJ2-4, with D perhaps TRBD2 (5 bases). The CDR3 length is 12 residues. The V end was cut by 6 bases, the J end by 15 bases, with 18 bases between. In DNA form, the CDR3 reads TGTGCCAGCAGCCAAGGACTCCTGGGATCGTACTTC. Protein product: CASSQGLLGSYF.

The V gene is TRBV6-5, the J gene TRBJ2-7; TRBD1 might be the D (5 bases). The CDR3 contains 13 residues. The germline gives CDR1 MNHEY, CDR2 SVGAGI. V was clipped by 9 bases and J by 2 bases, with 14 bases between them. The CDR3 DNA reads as TGTGCCAGTCGGACACCGATTACCTACGAGCAGTACTTC. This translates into CASRTPITYEQYF.

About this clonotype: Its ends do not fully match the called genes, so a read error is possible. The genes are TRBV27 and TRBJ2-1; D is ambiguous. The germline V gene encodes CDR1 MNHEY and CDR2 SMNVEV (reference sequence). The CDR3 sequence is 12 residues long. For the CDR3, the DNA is TGCGTTCGGGCACTAACCTACAATGAGCAGTTCTTC. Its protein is CVRALTYNEQFF.

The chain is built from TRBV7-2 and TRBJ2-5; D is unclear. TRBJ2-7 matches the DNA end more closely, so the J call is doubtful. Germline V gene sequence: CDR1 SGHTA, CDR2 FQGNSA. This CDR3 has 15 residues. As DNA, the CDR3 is TGTGCCAGCAGCCCCACCAGCGTCCTGGCCTACGAGCAGTACTTC. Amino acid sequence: CASSPTSVLAYEQYF.

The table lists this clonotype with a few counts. CDR3 sequence: CASSEGKGGGHEQFF. CDR3 nucleotides: TGTGCCAGCAGTGAGGGAAAAGGAGGGGGCCATGAGCAGTTCTTC. The chain links TRBV6-1 to TRBJ2-1; perhaps TRBD1 as D (7 bases). The CDR3 has 15 amino acids. Looked up from germline, CDR1 is MNHNS and CDR2 is SASEGT. Trimming removed 3 bases from V and 8 bases from J, with 17 bases in between.

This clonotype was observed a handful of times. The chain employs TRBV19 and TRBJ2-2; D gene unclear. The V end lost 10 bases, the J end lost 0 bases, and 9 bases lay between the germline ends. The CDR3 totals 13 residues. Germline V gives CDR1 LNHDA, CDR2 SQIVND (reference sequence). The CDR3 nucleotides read TGTGCCACCTCGACTGCGAACACCGGGGAGCTGTTTTTT. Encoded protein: CATSTANTGELFF.